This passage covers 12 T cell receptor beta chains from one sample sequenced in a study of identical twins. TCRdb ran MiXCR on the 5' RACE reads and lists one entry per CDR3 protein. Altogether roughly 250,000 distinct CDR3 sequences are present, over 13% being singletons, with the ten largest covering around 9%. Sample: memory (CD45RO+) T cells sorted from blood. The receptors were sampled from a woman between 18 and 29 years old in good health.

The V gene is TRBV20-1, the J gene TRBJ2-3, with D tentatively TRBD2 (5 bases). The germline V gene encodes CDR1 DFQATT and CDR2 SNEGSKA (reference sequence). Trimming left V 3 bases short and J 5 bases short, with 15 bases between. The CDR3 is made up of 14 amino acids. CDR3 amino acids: CSARVTADLDTQYF. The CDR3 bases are TGCAGTGCTAGGGTGACGGCGGACTTAGATACGCAGTATTTT.

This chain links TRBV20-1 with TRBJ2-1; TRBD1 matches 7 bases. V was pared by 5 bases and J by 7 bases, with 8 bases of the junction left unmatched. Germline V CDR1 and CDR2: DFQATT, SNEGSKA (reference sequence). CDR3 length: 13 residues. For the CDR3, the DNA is TGCAGTGCTGGGGACCTCAGGGGGAATGAGCAGTTCTTC. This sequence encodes CSAGDLRGNEQFF.

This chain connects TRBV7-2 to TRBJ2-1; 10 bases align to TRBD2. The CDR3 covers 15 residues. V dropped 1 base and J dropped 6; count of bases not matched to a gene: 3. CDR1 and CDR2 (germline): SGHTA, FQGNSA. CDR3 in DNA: TGTGCCAGCAGCTTAGGTGGGACTAGCGCCAATGAGCAGTTCTTC. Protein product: CASSLGGTSANEQFF.

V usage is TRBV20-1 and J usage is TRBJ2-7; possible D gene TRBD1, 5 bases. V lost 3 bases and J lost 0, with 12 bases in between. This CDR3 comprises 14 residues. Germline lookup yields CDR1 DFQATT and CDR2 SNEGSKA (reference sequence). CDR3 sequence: CSASKVGLSYEQYF. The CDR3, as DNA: TGCAGTGCTAGTAAGGTGGGGCTCTCCTACGAGCAGTACTTC.

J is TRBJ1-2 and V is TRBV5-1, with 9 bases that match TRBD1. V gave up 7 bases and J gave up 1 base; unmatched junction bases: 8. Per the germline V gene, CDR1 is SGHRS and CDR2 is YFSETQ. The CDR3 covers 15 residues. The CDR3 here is CASGQGSGGNYGYTF. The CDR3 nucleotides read TGCGCCAGCGGACAGGGGTCTGGAGGTAACTATGGCTACACCTTC.

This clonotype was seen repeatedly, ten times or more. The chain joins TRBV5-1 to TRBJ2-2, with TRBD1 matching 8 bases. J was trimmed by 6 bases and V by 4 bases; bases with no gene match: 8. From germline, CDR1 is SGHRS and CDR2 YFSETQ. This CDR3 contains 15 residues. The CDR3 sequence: CASSRDRSTPGELFF. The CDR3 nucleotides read TGCGCCAGCAGCCGGGACAGGTCGACTCCCGGGGAGCTGTTTTTT. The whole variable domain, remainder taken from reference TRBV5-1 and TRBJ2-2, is KAGVTQTPRYLIKTRGQQVTLSCSPISGHRSVSWYQQTPGQGLQFLFEYFSETQRNKGNFPGRFSGRQFSNSRSEMNVSTLELGDSALYLCASSRDRSTPGELFFGEGSRLTVL.

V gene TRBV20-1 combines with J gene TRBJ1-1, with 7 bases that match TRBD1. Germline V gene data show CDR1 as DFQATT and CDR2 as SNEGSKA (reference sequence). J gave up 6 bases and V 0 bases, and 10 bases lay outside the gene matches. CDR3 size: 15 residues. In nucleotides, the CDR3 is TGCAGTGCTAGAGATCAGGGGGTTTTGAGGGCTGAAGCTTTCTTT. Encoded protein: CSARDQGVLRAEAFF.

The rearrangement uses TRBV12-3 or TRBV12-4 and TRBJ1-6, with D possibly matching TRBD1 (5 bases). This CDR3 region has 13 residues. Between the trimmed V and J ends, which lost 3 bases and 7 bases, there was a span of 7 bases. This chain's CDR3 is CASSLGENSPLHF. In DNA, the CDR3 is TGTGCCAGCAGTTTGGGGGAGAATTCACCCCTCCACTTT.

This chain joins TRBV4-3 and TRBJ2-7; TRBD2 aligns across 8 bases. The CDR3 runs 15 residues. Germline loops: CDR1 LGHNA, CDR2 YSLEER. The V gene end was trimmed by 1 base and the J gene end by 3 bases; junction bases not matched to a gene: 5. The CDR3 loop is CASSQGAGGDYEQYF. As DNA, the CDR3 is TGCGCCAGCAGCCAAGGGGCGGGGGGAGACTACGAGCAGTACTTC.

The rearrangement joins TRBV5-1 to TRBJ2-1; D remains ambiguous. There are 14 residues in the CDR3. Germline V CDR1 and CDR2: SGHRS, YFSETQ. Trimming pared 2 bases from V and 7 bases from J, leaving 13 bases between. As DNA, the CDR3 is TGCGCCAGCAGCTTAACTGTAGTCGCAAATGAGCAGTTCTTC. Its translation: CASSLTVVANEQFF.

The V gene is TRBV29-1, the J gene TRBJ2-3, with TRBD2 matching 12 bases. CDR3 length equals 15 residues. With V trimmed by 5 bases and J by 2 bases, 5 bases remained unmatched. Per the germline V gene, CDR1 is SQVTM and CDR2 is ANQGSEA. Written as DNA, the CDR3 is TGCAGCGTTAAAGGACTAGCGGGGCCCACAGATACGCAGTATTTT. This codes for CSVKGLAGPTDTQYF.

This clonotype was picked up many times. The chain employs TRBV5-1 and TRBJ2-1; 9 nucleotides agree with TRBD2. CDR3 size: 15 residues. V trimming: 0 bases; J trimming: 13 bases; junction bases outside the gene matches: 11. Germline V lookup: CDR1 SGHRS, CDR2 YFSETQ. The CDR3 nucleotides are TGCGCCAGCAGCTTGGAGGGGACTAGCCGAGGGCAACAGTTCTTC. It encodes CASSLEGTSRGQQFF.